The following is a TCR beta chain sequence with its context. Its antigen is still unknown. The length of the CDR3 is 15 residues. V lost 5 bases and J 1 base, leaving 12 bases between the germline ends. Looked up from germline, CDR1 is SGHTA and CDR2 is FQGNSA. Generated by immunoSEQ multiplex PCR, the TCRdb table keeps only in-frame clones and is missing some. Altogether some 120,000 clones are present, roughly 94% being singletons, with the ten largest covering under 2%. The sample comes from a study of siplizumab effects on memory and regulatory T cells. Whole-study results and caveats: Where siplizumab was present, mappable alloreactive CD4+ clones averaged approximately 70% Treg-derived, compared with more than 25% in controls. No functional test confirmed suppression by proliferating siplizumab-culture Tregs. Under siplizumab, alloreactive sequences traced to unstimulated CD4+ memory cells were significantly reduced.

This chain uses TRBV7-2 with TRBJ1-3; tentatively, D is TRBD1 (5 bases). Specimen: non-Treg CD4+ T cells sorted from blood. The clonotype originates from a human donor in good health. This chain's CDR3 is CASSEGLISGNTIYF. Here the CDR3 DNA reads TGTGCCAGCAGCGAGGGGCTGATTTCTGGAAACACCATATATTTT.